This T cell receptor beta chain emerged from a study of blood T cell repertoires in COVID-19. The wider study: Samples came from the United States, Italy and Spain, spanning acute and convalescent COVID-19. Nucleic acid was either cDNA or gDNA, and it came from T cells, B-cell-depleted T cells, or PBMCs.

The CDR3 has 15 residues. CDR1 is SGHDT, CDR2 YYEEEE, per germline. The germline V and J ends were trimmed by 0 bases and 4 bases, with 13 bases remaining between them. Clones were read by immunoSEQ multiplex PCR, and TCRdb kept only the in-frame ones, dropping some. Of 70,000 to 90,000 clones listed, about 82% are singletons. This chain links TRBV5-6 with TRBJ1-2; D not resolved. This sequence originates from a middle-aged man with active COVID-19. The sequenced material came from peripheral blood. CDR3 residues: CASSLGRLRLYGYTF. CDR3 sequence (DNA): TGTGCCAGCAGCTTGGGGCGCCTGAGGCTCTATGGCTACACCTTC.